The entry below describes one TCR beta chain. The sample originates from a study of blood T cell repertoires in COVID-19. V trimming: 0 bases; J trimming: 6 bases; junction bases outside the gene matches: 8. Germline V gives CDR1 SGDLS, CDR2 YYNGEE. The CDR3 has 15 amino acids. Assay used: immunoSEQ multiplex PCR; TCRdb lists only in-frame clones, some missing. The repertoire includes under 350,000 clones, about 89% of them detected once, and roughly 5% sits in the top ten. Material: peripheral blood. The rearrangement links TRBV9 to TRBJ2-7; 8 nucleotides agree with TRBD2. The sequence derives from a man in his forties or fifties with acute or convalescent COVID-19. The CDR3 sequence: CASSVDSGVGFEQYF. The CDR3 nucleotides read TGTGCCAGCAGCGTAGATAGCGGGGTGGGATTCGAGCAGTACTTC.